Listed here is a single T cell receptor (beta chain). The record originates from a study of T cell changes during pregnancy in multiple sclerosis. Clones were sequenced by immunoSEQ multiplex PCR, and TCRdb holds only the in-frame ones, with some missing. The sample holds some 60,000 clones, 90% seen once. The CDR3 covers 18 residues. The TCR comes from a female donor in good health, enrolled as a control in a pregnancy study. The source was peripheral blood, collected in the first trimester of pregnancy. The chain links TRBV21-1 to TRBJ2-1; TRBD1 was called by the table and not checked on the DNA. TRBV21-1 is tagged as a pseudogene. DNA of the CDR3: TGTGTCGCCAGCAGCATCCAACCCCCGGGACAGCGACACAATGAGCAGTTCTTC. Protein: CVASSIQPPGQRHNEQFF.